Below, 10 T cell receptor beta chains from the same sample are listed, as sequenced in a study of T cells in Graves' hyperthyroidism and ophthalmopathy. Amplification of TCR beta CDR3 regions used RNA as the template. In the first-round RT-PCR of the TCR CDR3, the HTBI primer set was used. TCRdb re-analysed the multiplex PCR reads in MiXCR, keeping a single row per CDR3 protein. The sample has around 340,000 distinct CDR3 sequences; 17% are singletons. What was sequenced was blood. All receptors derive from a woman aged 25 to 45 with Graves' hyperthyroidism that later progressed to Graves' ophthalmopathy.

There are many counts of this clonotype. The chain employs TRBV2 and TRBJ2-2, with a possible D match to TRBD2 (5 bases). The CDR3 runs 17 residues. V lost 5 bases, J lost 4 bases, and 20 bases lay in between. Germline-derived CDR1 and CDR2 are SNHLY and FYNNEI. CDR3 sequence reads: CASSRKSGNTGTGELFF. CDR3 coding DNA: TGTGCCAGCAGTAGAAAGTCGGGGAATACGGGCACCGGGGAGCTGTTTTTT.

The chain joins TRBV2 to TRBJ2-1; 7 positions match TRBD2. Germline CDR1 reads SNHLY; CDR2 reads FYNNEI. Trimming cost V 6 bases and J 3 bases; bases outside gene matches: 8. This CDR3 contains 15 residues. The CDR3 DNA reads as TGTGCCAGCAGAAGGGTGGCTAGCGGCTACAATGAGCAGTTCTTC. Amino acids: CASRRVASGYNEQFF. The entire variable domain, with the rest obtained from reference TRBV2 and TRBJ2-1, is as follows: EPEVTQTPSHQVTQMGQEVILRCVPISNHLYFYWYRQILGQKVEFLVSFYNNEISEKSEIFDDQFSVERPDGSNFTLKIRSTKLEDSAMYFCASRRVASGYNEQFFGPGTRLTVL.

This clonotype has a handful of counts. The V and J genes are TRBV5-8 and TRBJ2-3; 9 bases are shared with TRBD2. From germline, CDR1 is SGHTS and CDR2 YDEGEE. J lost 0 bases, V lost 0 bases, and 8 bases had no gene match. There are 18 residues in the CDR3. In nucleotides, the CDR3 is TGTGCCAGCAGCTTGGGGCTAGCGGGGTCCTTTAGCACAGATACGCAGTATTTT. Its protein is CASSLGLAGSFSTDTQYF.

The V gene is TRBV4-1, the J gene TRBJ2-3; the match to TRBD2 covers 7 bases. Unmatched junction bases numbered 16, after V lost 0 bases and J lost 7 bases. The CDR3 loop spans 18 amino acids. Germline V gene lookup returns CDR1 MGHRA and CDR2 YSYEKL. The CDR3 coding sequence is TGCGCCAGCAGCCAAGACAATCCCGGGACTATGGCTCACCATACGCAGTATTTT. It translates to CASSQDNPGTMAHHTQYF.

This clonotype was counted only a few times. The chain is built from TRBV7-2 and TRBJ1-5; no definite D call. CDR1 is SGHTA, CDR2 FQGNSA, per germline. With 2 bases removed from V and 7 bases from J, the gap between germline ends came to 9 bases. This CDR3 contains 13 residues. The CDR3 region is CASSLNILQPQHF. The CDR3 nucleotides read TGTGCCAGCAGCTTAAACATTTTGCAGCCCCAGCATTTT.

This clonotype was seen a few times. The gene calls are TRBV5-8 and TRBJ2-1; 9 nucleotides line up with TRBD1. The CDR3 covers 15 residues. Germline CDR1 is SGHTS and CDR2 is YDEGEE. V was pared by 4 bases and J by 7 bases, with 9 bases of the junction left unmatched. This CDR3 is CASSPRDRAPNEQFF. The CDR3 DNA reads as TGTGCCAGCAGCCCCCGGGACAGGGCGCCTAATGAGCAGTTCTTC.

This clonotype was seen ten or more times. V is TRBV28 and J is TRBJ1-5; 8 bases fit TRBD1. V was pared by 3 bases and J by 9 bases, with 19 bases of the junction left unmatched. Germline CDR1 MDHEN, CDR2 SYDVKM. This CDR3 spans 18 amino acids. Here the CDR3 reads CASSFTGGGSIGFGPQHF. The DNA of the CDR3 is TGTGCCAGCAGTTTCACAGGGGGTGGGTCTATAGGGTTCGGGCCCCAGCATTTT.

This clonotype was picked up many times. Here the CDR3 DNA reads TGTGCCAGCAGCGAAACAGGGGCCGGTGAGCAGTTCTTC. Protein product: CASSETGAGEQFF. The V gene is TRBV2, the J gene TRBJ2-1, with 7 bases that match TRBD1. Germline trimming cut 6 bases from V and 9 bases from J; bases unmatched to any gene: 8. CDR3 size: 13 residues. Per germline, CDR1 SNHLY and CDR2 FYNNEI.

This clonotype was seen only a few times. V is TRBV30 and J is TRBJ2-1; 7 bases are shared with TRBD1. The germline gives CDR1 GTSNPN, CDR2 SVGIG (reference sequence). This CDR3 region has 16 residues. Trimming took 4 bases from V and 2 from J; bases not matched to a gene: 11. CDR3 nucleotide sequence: TGTGCCTGGACTACAGGGGTATGGGTCACCTACAATGAGCAGTTCTTC. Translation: CAWTTGVWVTYNEQFF.

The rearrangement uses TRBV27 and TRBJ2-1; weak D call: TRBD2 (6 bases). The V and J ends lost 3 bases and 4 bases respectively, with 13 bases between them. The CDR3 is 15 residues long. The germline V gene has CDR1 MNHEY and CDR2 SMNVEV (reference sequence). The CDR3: CASSFSGAVYNEQFF. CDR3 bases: TGTGCCAGCAGTTTTAGCGGAGCTGTATACAATGAGCAGTTCTTC.